This is a list of T cell receptor beta chains from one sample in a study of CD8+ T cells in alopecia areata. TCRdb's copy holds only in-frame clones and misses some; the assay was immunoSEQ multiplex PCR. This sample has about 150,000 clones, with roughly 50% found just once. The source material was CD4+ T cells sorted from blood. The receptors were sampled from a human donor in good health. CDR3s include the opening cysteine and the closing phenylalanine or tryptophan. A D gene is named only where the DNA matches it firmly. Expanded clones get a size class; other rows say once, few or many, or leave the size out.

v_call,d_call,j_call,clone_size,cdr3_nt,cdr3_aa
TRBV25-1,NA,TRBJ2-5,NA,TGTGCCAGCAGTGATAGTCCCCTCGGGGAGACCCAGTACTTC,CASSDSPLGETQYF
TRBV29-1,NA,TRBJ2-1,once,TGCAGCGTTGTACTGTGGAATGAGCAGTTCTTC,CSVVLWNEQFF
TRBV4-2,NA,TRBJ2-6,NA,TGTGCCAGCAGCCAAGATTCAGGCGGGGCCAACGTCCTGACTTTC,CASSQDSGGANVLTF
TRBV20-1,NA,TRBJ2-3,NA,TGCAGTGCTAGCGGCACAGATACGCAGTATTTT,CSASGTDTQYF
TRBV10-3,NA,TRBJ1-1,NA,TGTGCCATCACCCAGACGGAGGGGGCTGAAGCTTTCTTT,CAITQTEGAEAFF
TRBV28,TRBD2,TRBJ2-7,NA,TGTGCCAGCAGACGACCGGGACTAGCCTCCTACGAGCAGTACTTC,CASRRPGLASYEQYF
TRBV11-2,NA,TRBJ2-1,few,TGTGCCAGCAGCTTAGGGCAGGGCGCCTACAATGAGCAGTTCTTC,CASSLGQGAYNEQFF
TRBV29-1,NA,TRBJ1-1,NA,TGCAGCGTTGAGGGTGGAGACACTGAAGCTTTCTTT,CSVEGGDTEAFF
TRBV7-9,NA,TRBJ1-4,few,TGTGCCAGCAGCTTAAGGTGGGCCAGTCGGGGAGCTAATGAAAAACTGTTTTTT,CASSLRWASRGANEKLFF
TRBV25-1,NA,TRBJ2-7,NA,TGTGCCAGCAGTGAATATGGGGAGCAGTACTTC,CASSEYGEQYF
TRBV27,TRBD1,TRBJ1-1,NA,TGTGCCAGCAGTTTATCTCCCAGACAGGGGGAATTCGCTGAAGCTTTCTTT,CASSLSPRQGEFAEAFF
TRBV5-6,NA,TRBJ2-6,NA,TGTGCCAGCAGCTTGGTTCTAAATGGGGCCAACGTCCTGACTTTC,CASSLVLNGANVLTF
TRBV29-1,TRBD1,TRBJ2-5,NA,TGCAGCGCTAGGCACACAGGGGGAGAGACCCAGTACTTC,CSARHTGGETQYF
TRBV7-6,NA,TRBJ2-5,once,TGTGCCAGCGCTTTGGGTGTGGGGGTCCAAGAGACCCAGTACTTC,CASALGVGVQETQYF
TRBV28,NA,TRBJ2-4,NA,TGTGCCAGCAGTCCGGGGGCCAAAAACATTCAGTACTTC,CASSPGAKNIQYF
TRBV27,NA,TRBJ2-3,NA,TGTGCCAGCAGTCTCGGGACTCCCGCAGATACGCAGTATTTT,CASSLGTPADTQYF
TRBV18,NA,TRBJ2-5,few,TGTGCCAGCTCACCTAAAACAAAACAAGAGACCCAGTACTTC,CASSPKTKQETQYF
TRBV5-4,NA,TRBJ2-5,once,TGTGCCAGCAGCTTGTGGGGGGCTGGGGAGACCCAGTACTTC,CASSLWGAGETQYF
TRBV7-9,TRBD1,TRBJ2-7,NA,TGTGCCAGCAGCCCGGGACAGGGGGCCTATAACTACGAGCAGTACTTC,CASSPGQGAYNYEQYF
TRBV29-1,NA,TRBJ2-1,NA,TGCAGCGTTGCCAAAACTAGCTACAATGAGCAGTTCTTC,CSVAKTSYNEQFF
TRBV5-1,TRBD1,TRBJ1-5,NA,TGCGCCAGCAGCTTGGCCCCGACAGGGTCTGGTCAGCCCCAGCATTTT,CASSLAPTGSGQPQHF
TRBV29-1,NA,TRBJ1-2,NA,TGCAGCGTTTTATCTCCTATTAACTATGGCTACACCTTC,CSVLSPINYGYTF
TRBV4-1,NA,TRBJ2-7,NA,TGCGCCAGCAGCCGGACCGGTTACGAGCAGTACTTC,CASSRTGYEQYF
TRBV2,NA,TRBJ2-7,NA,TGTGCCAGCAGTGGTCGTAGCTCCTACGAGCAGTACTTC,CASSGRSSYEQYF
TRBV2,NA,TRBJ1-5,few,TGTGCCAGTCGACGGACCAATCAGCCCCAGCATTTT,CASRRTNQPQHF
TRBV29-1,TRBD1,TRBJ2-5,few,TGCAGCGTTGGACAGGGCGGAGAGACCCAGTACTTC,CSVGQGGETQYF
TRBV29-1,NA,TRBJ2-2,NA,TGCAGCGTTGAAGATCATCTAACCGGTCCCGGGGAGCTGTTTTTT,CSVEDHLTGPGELFF
TRBV29-1,NA,TRBJ2-7,NA,TGCAGCGGCGGACAGGGAGGGATCGGCGAGCAGTACTTC,CSGGQGGIGEQYF
TRBV19,NA,TRBJ1-5,NA,TGTGCCAGTAGTAGAGGATACTACAATCAGCCCCAGCATTTT,CASSRGYYNQPQHF
TRBV28,NA,TRBJ2-1,few,TGTGCCAGCAGTTTAAGGGCCTTATACAATGAGCAGTTCTTC,CASSLRALYNEQFF
TRBV6-4,TRBD1,TRBJ1-2,NA,TGTGCCAGCAGTGACTCGTTCTTCCAGGGGGATAACTATGGCTACACCTTC,CASSDSFFQGDNYGYTF
TRBV20-1,NA,TRBJ2-3,NA,TGCAGTGCCGAGAGGGCCGATACGCAGTATTTT,CSAERADTQYF
TRBV6-1,TRBD2,TRBJ2-1,NA,TGTGCCAGCAGTGAAGGGGGACTAGCGCTTACCTACAATGAGCAGTTCTTC,CASSEGGLALTYNEQFF
TRBV29-1,NA,TRBJ2-7,NA,TGCAGCGTTACTTGGCTGGAGCGGAAGCGTGCTAACTCCTACGAGCAGTACTTC,CSVTWLERKRANSYEQYF
TRBV27,NA,TRBJ2-5,NA,TGTGCCAGCAACAGGGGAGGAGAGACCCAGTACTTC,CASNRGGETQYF
TRBV5-4,TRBD1,TRBJ1-1,NA,TGTGCCAGCAGCATCACAGGGGGCTGGACTGAAGCTTTCTTT,CASSITGGWTEAFF
TRBV5-6,TRBD1,TRBJ2-5,NA,TGTGCCAGCAGCTTGGAAGGGGGCGGGACCCAGTACTTC,CASSLEGGGTQYF
TRBV15,NA,TRBJ2-1,NA,TGTGCCACCAGCAGAGATAGGGTTTCTGAGCAGTTCTTC,CATSRDRVSEQFF
TRBV30,NA,TRBJ1-5,NA,TGTGCCTGGGCGCGGGGAGAGGGTAATCAGCCCCAGCATTTT,CAWARGEGNQPQHF
TRBV2,TRBD2,TRBJ2-3,NA,TGTGCCAGCAGTGTCCCGTTCCCGGGACTAGCGGAAACAGATACGCAGTATTTT,CASSVPFPGLAETDTQYF
TRBV6-6,NA,TRBJ2-2,NA,TGTGCCAGCAGACAACCCGTGGACACCGGGGAGCTGTTTTTT,CASRQPVDTGELFF
TRBV28,NA,TRBJ1-5,few,TGTGCCAGCAGTCCCTCTTGGTACAATCAGCCCCAGCATTTT,CASSPSWYNQPQHF
TRBV7-2,TRBD1,TRBJ2-7,NA,TGTGCCAGCAGCCACAGGGGGTACGAGCAGTACTTC,CASSHRGYEQYF
TRBV10-3,NA,TRBJ1-1,NA,TGTGCCTACGGAAACACTGAAGCTTTCTTT,CAYGNTEAFF
TRBV29-1,TRBD1,TRBJ2-7,NA,TGCAGCGCCCGAGGACAGGGAAACTCATACGAGCAGTACTTC,CSARGQGNSYEQYF
TRBV29-1,TRBD2,TRBJ2-7,few,TGCAGCGTTGTAGACCCTAGCGGGCCCTTATACGAGCAGTACTTC,CSVVDPSGPLYEQYF
TRBV29-1,NA,TRBJ2-2,few,TGCAGCGTTAAAAGCCGAAAAGGACACACCGGGGAGCTGTTTTTT,CSVKSRKGHTGELFF
TRBV7-9,NA,TRBJ2-3,NA,TGTGCCAGCAGCTTAGGATTGAGCAACCCTGTGGATACGCAGTATTTT,CASSLGLSNPVDTQYF
TRBV29-1,NA,TRBJ1-1,NA,TGCAGCGTTGAAGACGGTCCTGAAGCTTTCTTT,CSVEDGPEAFF
TRBV5-1,NA,TRBJ1-2,once,TGCGCCAGCAGCTTGAGTGGAATCTATGGCTACACCTTC,CASSLSGIYGYTF
TRBV29-1,NA,TRBJ1-1,NA,TGCAGCGTTGAAGACTCTTTTTGGGGCAGTGTAGAAGCTTTCTTT,CSVEDSFWGSVEAFF
TRBV30,TRBD2,TRBJ2-3,NA,TGTGCCTGGGGAACTAGCGGGATTGGCACAGATACGCAGTATTTT,CAWGTSGIGTDTQYF
TRBV30,NA,TRBJ1-5,NA,TGTGCCTACAACCGGGGGGGTGCAAGCAATCAGCCCCAGCATTTT,CAYNRGGASNQPQHF
TRBV10-2,NA,TRBJ1-2,NA,TGCGCCAGCAGTGAGTCGGCCAGCTATGGCTACACCTTC,CASSESASYGYTF
TRBV5-6,NA,TRBJ2-1,few,TGTGCCAGCAGCCCATCCCCCGGCCGGGAGCAGTTCTTC,CASSPSPGREQFF